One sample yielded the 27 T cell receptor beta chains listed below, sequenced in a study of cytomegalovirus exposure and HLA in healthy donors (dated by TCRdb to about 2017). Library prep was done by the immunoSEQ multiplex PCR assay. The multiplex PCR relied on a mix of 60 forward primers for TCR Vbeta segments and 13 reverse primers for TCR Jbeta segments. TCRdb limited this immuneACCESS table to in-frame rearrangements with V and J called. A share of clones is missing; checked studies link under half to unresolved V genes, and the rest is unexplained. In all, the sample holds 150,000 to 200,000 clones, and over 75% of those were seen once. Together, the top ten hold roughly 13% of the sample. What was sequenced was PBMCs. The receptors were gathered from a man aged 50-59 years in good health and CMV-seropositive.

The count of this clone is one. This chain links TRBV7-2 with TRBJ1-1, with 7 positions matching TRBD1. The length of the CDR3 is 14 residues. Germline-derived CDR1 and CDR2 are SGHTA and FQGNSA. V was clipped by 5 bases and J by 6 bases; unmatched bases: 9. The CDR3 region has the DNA TGTGCCAGCAGCGTATCCAACAGGGGTTCTGAAGCTTTCTTT. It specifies CASSVSNRGSEAFF.

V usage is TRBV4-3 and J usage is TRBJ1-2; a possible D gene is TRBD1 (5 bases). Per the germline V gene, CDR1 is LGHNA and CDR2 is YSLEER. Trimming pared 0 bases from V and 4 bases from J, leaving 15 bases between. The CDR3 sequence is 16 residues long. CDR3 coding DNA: TGCGCCAGCAGCCAAGATTGGGCAGGGTCCTCCTATGGCTACACCTTC. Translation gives CASSQDWAGSSYGYTF.

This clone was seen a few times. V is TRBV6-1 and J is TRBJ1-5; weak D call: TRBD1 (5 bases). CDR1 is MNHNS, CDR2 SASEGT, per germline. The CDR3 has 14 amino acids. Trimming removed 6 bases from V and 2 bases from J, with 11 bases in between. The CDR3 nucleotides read TGTGCCAGCAGCCCCTCGGGGGGCAATCAGCCCCAGCATTTT. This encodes CASSPSGGNQPQHF.

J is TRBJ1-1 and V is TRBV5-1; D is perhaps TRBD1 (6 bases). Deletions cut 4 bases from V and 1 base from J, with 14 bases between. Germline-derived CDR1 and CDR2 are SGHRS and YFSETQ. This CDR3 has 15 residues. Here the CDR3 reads CASSKDSFGNTEAFF. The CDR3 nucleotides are TGCGCCAGCAGCAAGGACAGTTTTGGGAACACTGAAGCTTTCTTT.

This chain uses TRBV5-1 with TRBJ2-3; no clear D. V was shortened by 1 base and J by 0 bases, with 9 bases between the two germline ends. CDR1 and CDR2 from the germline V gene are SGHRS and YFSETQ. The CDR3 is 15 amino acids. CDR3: CASSLRTDSTDTQYF. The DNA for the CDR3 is TGCGCCAGCAGCTTGCGAACAGATAGCACAGATACGCAGTATTTT.

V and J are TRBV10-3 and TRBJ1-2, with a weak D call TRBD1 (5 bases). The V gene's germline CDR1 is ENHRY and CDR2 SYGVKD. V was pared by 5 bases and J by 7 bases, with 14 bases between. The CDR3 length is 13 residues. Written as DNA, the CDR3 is TGTGCCATCAGTCAAGACAGATTAGGTGGCTACACCTTC. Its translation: CAISQDRLGGYTF.

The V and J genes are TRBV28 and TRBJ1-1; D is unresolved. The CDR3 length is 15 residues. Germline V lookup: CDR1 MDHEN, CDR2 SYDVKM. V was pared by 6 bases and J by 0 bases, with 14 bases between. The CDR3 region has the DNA TGTGCCAGCAGGGAGAAACAGAGGGTGAACACTGAAGCTTTCTTT. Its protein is CASREKQRVNTEAFF.

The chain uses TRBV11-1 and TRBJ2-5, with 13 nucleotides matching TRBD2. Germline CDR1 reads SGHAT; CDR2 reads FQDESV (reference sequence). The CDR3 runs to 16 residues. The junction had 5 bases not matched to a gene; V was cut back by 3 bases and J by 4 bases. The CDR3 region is CASSFTSGGAPETQYF. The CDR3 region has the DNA TGTGCCAGCAGCTTCACTAGCGGGGGGGCCCCAGAGACCCAGTACTTC.

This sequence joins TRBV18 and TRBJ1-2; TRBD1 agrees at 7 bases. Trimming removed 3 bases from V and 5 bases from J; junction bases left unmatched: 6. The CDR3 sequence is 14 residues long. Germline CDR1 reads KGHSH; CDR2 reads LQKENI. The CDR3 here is CASSPDRDNYGYTF. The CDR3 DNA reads TGTGCCAGCTCACCCGACAGGGACAATTATGGCTACACCTTC.

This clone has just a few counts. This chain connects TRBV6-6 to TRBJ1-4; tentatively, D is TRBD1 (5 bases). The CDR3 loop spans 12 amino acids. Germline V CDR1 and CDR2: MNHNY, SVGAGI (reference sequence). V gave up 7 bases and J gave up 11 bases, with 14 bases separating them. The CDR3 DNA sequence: TGTGCCAGCACCCTCGACAGCCGGAAACTGTTTTTT. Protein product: CASTLDSRKLFF.

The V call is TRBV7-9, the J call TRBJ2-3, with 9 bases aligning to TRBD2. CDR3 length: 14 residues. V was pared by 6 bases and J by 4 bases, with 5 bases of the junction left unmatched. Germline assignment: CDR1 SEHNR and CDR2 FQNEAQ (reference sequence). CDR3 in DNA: TGTGCCAGCAGGGGGTTAGCGGGGGCAGATACGCAGTATTTT. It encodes CASRGLAGADTQYF. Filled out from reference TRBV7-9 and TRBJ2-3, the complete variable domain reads DTGVSQNPRHKITKRGQNVTFRCDPISEHNRLYWYRQTLGQGPEFLTYFQNEAQLEKSRLLSDRFSAERPKGSFSTLEIQRTEQGDSAMYLCASRGLAGADTQYFGPGTRLTVL.

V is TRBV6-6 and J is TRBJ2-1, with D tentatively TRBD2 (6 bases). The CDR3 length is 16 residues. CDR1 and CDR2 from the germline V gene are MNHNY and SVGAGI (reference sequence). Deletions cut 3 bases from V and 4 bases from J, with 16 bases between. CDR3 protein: CASSYRRALDYNEQFF. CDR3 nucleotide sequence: TGTGCCAGCAGTTATAGGAGGGCCCTCGATTACAATGAGCAGTTCTTC.

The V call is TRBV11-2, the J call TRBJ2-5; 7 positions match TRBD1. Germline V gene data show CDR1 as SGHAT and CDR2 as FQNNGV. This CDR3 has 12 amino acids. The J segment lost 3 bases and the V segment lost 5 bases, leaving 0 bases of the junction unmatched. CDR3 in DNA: TGTGCCAGCAGCGACAGGGAAGAGACCCAGTACTTC. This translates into CASSDREETQYF.

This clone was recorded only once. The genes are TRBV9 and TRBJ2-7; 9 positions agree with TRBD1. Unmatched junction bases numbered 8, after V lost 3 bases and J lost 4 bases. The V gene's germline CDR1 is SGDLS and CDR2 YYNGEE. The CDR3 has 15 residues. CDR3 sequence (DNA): TGTGCCAGCAGCGGCCCGGGACAGGGCCATTACGAGCAGTACTTC. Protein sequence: CASSGPGQGHYEQYF.

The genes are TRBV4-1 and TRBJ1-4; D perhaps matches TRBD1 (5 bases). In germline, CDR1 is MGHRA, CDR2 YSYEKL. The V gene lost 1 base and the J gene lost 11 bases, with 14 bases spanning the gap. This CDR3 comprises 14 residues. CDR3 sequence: CASSQGTIFGKLFF. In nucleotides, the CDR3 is TGCGCCAGCAGCCAAGGGACAATTTTTGGTAAACTGTTTTTT.

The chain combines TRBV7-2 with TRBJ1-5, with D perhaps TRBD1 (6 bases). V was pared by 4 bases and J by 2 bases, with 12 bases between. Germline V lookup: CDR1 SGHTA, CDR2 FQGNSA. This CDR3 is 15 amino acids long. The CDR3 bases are TGTGCCAGCAGCTGGGTGGCAGGGGGCAATCAGCCCCAGCATTTT. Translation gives CASSWVAGGNQPQHF.

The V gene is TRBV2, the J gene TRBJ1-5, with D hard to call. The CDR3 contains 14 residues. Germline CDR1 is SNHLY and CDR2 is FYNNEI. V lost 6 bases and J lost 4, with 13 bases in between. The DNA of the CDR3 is TGTGCCAGCAGAGGGATTCGGGAGAATCAGCCCCAGCATTTT. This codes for CASRGIRENQPQHF.

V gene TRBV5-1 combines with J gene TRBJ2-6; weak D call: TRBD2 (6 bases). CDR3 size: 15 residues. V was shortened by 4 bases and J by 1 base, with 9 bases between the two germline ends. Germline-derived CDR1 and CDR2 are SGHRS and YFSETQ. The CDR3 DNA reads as TGCGCCAGCAGCGGCGGGATGTCTGGGGCCAACGTCCTGACTTTC. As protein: CASSGGMSGANVLTF.

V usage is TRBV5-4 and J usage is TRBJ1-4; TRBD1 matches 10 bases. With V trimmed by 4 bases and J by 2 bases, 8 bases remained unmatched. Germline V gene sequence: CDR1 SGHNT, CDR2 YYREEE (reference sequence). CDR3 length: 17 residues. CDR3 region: CASSLTGGGLTNEKLFF. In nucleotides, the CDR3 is TGTGCCAGCAGCCTGACAGGGGGCGGCTTGACTAATGAAAAACTGTTTTTT.

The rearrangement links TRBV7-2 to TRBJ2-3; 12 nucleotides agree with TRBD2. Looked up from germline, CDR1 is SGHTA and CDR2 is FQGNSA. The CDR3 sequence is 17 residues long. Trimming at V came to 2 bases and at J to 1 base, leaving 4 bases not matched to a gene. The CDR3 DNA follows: TGTGCCAGCAGCTTAATTCGACTAGCGGGGGGCACAGATACGCAGTATTTT. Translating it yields CASSLIRLAGGTDTQYF.

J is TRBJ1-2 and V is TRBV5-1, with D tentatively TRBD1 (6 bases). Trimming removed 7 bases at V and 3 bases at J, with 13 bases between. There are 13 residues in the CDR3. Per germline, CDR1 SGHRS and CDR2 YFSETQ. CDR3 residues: CASSQGWDYGYTF. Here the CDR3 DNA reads TGCGCCAGCTCCCAGGGGTGGGACTATGGCTACACCTTC.

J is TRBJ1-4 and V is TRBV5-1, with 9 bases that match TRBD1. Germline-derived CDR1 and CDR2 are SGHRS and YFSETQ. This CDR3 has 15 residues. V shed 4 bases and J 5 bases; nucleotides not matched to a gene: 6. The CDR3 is CASSAQGASNEKLFF. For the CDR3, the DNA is TGCGCCAGCAGCGCACAGGGGGCCTCAAATGAAAAACTGTTTTTT.

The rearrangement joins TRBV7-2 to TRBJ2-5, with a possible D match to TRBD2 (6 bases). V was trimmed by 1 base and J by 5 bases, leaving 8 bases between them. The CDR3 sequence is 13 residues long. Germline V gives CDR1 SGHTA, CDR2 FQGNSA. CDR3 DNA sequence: TGTGCCAGCAGCTTAGGGGGGAGGGAGACCCAGTACTTC. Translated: CASSLGGRETQYF.

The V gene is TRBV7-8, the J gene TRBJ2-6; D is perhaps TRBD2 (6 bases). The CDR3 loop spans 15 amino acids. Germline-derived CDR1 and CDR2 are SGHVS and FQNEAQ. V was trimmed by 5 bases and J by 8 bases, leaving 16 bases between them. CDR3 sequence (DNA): TGTGCCAGCAGCGGCGGGACGCCGGGTCCCAACGTCCTGACTTTC. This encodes CASSGGTPGPNVLTF.

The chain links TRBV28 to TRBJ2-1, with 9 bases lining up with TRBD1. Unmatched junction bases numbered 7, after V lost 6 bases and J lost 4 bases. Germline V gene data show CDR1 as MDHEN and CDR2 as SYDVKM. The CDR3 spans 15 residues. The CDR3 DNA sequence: TGTGCCAGCAGCGCCGGGACAGGGCTATACAATGAGCAGTTCTTC. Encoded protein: CASSAGTGLYNEQFF.

The DNA of the CDR3 is TGTGCCAGCAGCTTTACTGTGAACACTGAAGCTTTCTTT. Protein product: CASSFTVNTEAFF. The chain carries TRBV5-5 and TRBJ1-1; D not certain. V lost 2 bases to trimming and J lost 0 bases, with 5 bases between them. The germline gives CDR1 SGHKS, CDR2 YYEKEE (reference sequence). The CDR3 extends over 13 amino acids.

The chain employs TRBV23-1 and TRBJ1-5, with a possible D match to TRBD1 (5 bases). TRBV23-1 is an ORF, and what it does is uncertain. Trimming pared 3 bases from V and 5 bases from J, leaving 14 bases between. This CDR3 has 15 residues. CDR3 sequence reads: CASSHGGEWYQPQHF. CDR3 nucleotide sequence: TGCGCCAGCAGTCACGGGGGGGAGTGGTATCAGCCCCAGCATTTT.